Below are 17 T cell receptor beta chains sequenced from a single sample in a study of chemoradiotherapy in HPV16-positive cancers. Assay used: immunoSEQ multiplex PCR; TCRdb lists only in-frame clones, some missing. The repertoire holds around 30,000 clones, 92% seen once, with 3.5% to 4% in the top ten. Here the sequenced sample was blood, taken from a patient who underwent chemoradiotherapy. These receptors all come from a human donor with HPV-associated anogenital cancer.

The rearrangement joins TRBV15 to TRBJ1-2, with 12 positions matching TRBD1. From germline, CDR1 is LNHNV and CDR2 YYDKDF (reference sequence). V lost 3 bases, J lost 8 bases, and 4 bases stayed unmatched. The CDR3 extends over 14 amino acids. The CDR3 sequence is CATSRGTGGRGYTF. The DNA of the CDR3 is TGTGCCACCAGCAGGGGGACAGGGGGCAGGGGCTACACCTTC.

A single count supports this clone. The chain combines TRBV7-9 with TRBJ1-5; TRBD1 matches 11 bases. J lost 9 bases, V lost 5 bases, and 21 bases had no gene match. Germline loops: CDR1 SEHNR, CDR2 FQNEAQ (reference sequence). This CDR3 has 19 amino acids. The chain's CDR3 is CASSNPWYRDRGSGGPQHF. As DNA, the CDR3 is TGTGCCAGCAGCAACCCTTGGTACCGGGACAGGGGGTCCGGGGGGCCCCAGCATTTT.

J is TRBJ1-2 and V is TRBV7-2; no clear D gene. V was trimmed by 4 bases and J by 2 bases, leaving 11 bases between them. The CDR3 length is 14 residues. From germline, CDR1 is SGHTA and CDR2 FQGNSA. CDR3 amino acids: CASSSYGPNYGYTF. Here the CDR3 DNA reads TGTGCCAGCAGCTCCTACGGGCCGAACTATGGCTACACCTTC.

This chain joins TRBV11-2 and TRBJ1-2, with 7 bases lining up with TRBD1. The CDR3 spans 14 residues. The J segment lost 2 bases and the V segment lost 5 bases, leaving 5 bases of the junction unmatched. Per the germline V gene, CDR1 is SGHAT and CDR2 is FQNNGV. CDR3 amino acids: CASSEGQINYGYTF. The CDR3 coding sequence is TGTGCCAGCAGCGAGGGACAGATAAACTATGGCTACACCTTC.

The chain has TRBV7-8 and TRBJ1-4; no reliable D call. The germline V gene encodes CDR1 SGHVS and CDR2 FQNEAQ. Trimming pared 5 bases from V and 0 bases from J, leaving 10 bases between. The CDR3 is made up of 15 amino acids. The CDR3: CASSHTRATNEKLFF. In DNA form, the CDR3 reads TGTGCCAGCAGCCATACCCGGGCAACTAATGAAAAACTGTTTTTT.

V and J are TRBV7-6 and TRBJ1-4; 8 bases are a match to TRBD1. Germline V gene lookup returns CDR1 SGHVS and CDR2 FNYEAQ. This CDR3 comprises 14 residues. V dropped 6 bases and J dropped 5; count of bases not matched to a gene: 5. CDR3 protein: CASSITGGNEKLFF. The CDR3 DNA follows: TGTGCCAGCAGTATTACAGGGGGGAATGAAAAACTGTTTTTT.

This clone was counted once. CDR3 residues: CASSIWTSGRKNIQYF. The CDR3 DNA reads TGTGCCAGCAGCATCTGGACTAGCGGGCGAAAAAACATTCAGTACTTC. This sequence joins TRBV7-2 and TRBJ2-4, with 11 bases lining up with TRBD2. J lost 4 bases, V lost 5 bases, and 7 bases had no gene match. In germline, CDR1 is SGHTA, CDR2 FQGNSA. This CDR3 region has 16 residues.

The V and J genes are TRBV29-1 and TRBJ1-2; tentative D call: TRBD1 (5 bases). This CDR3 region has 9 residues. Germline-derived CDR1 and CDR2 are SQVTM and ANQGSEA. V was trimmed by 2 bases and J by 12 bases, leaving 7 bases between them. The CDR3 DNA follows: TGCAGCGTTGAAATGGGACACACCTTC. It codes for CSVEMGHTF. The full variable domain, with the rest looked up from reference TRBV29-1 and TRBJ1-2, is SAVISQKPSRDICQRGTSLTIQCQVDSQVTMMFWYRQQPGQSLTLIATANQGSEATYESGFVIDKFPISRPNLTFSTLTVSNMSPEDSSIYLCSVEMGHTFGSGTRLTVV.

V gene TRBV7-2 combines with J gene TRBJ1-1; 11 bases map to TRBD1. V lost 6 bases, J lost 5 bases, and 8 bases stayed unmatched. The CDR3 extends over 15 amino acids. Germline assignment: CDR1 SGHTA and CDR2 FQGNSA. The chain's CDR3 is CASRRTGGVLTEAFF. For the CDR3, the DNA is TGTGCCAGCAGGCGGACAGGGGGCGTTTTGACTGAAGCTTTCTTT.

The chain combines TRBV4-1 with TRBJ1-6; no reliable D call. The germline V gene has CDR1 MGHRA and CDR2 YSYEKL. This CDR3 is 13 amino acids long. V was pared by 0 bases and J by 10 bases, with 7 bases between. This CDR3 reads CASSQDRVSPLHF. The CDR3 DNA is TGCGCCAGCAGCCAAGATAGGGTGTCACCCCTCCACTTT.

The chain has TRBV9 and TRBJ2-3, with D tentatively TRBD2 (7 bases). The CDR3 has 17 residues. Trimming took off 4 bases at V and 5 bases at J, with 23 bases between the two ends. Germline CDR1 reads SGDLS; CDR2 reads YYNGEE. CDR3 protein: CASSFGEGGRLRDTQYF. In DNA form, the CDR3 reads TGTGCCAGCAGCTTCGGGGAGGGGGGACGCCTCCGAGATACGCAGTATTTT.

This sequence joins TRBV9 and TRBJ1-2; D uncertain. There are 15 residues in the CDR3. From germline, CDR1 is SGDLS and CDR2 YYNGEE. Trimming shortened V by 1 base and J by 2 bases, and 12 bases separated the two germline ends. CDR3: CASSVSAGANYGYTF. The CDR3 bases are TGTGCCAGCAGCGTATCGGCAGGCGCAAACTATGGCTACACCTTC.

The V gene is TRBV5-1, the J gene TRBJ1-2; unclear D gene. The V gene's germline CDR1 is SGHRS and CDR2 YFSETQ. The CDR3 covers 13 residues. The V gene lost 2 bases and the J gene lost 8 bases, with 13 bases spanning the gap. CDR3 DNA: TGCGCCAGCAGCTTAGGGAGCTCTGGGGGCTACACCTTC. Translation gives CASSLGSSGGYTF.

V usage is TRBV4-3 and J usage is TRBJ1-1; D is possibly TRBD1 (5 bases). Trimming left V 1 base short and J 0 bases short, with 9 bases between. The CDR3 runs to 15 residues. Per germline, CDR1 LGHNA and CDR2 YSLEER. In DNA form, the CDR3 reads TGCGCCAGCAGCCAAGTCGCAGGGATGAACACTGAAGCTTTCTTT. Protein product: CASSQVAGMNTEAFF.

This chain joins TRBV11-3 and TRBJ2-5, with D maybe TRBD1 (6 bases). CDR3 length equals 13 residues. Germline lookup yields CDR1 SGHNT and CDR2 YENEEA. With 6 bases removed from V and 4 bases from J, the gap between germline ends came to 12 bases. The DNA of the CDR3 is TGTGCCAGCAGTATCGGACAGCGAGAGACCCAGTACTTC. Translating gives CASSIGQRETQYF.

The chain couples TRBV9 to TRBJ1-1, with 7 bases matching TRBD1. J gave up 0 bases and V 0 bases, and 5 bases lay outside the gene matches. The CDR3 runs to 16 residues. Per the germline V gene, CDR1 is SGDLS and CDR2 is YYNGEE. CDR3 bases: TGTGCCAGCAGCGTAGGCTGGGGACAGATGAACACTGAAGCTTTCTTT. This codes for CASSVGWGQMNTEAFF.

This chain links TRBV4-1 with TRBJ2-1; D may correspond to TRBD1 or TRBD2 (7 bases each). This CDR3 has 17 residues. Germline CDR1 and CDR2: MGHRA and YSYEKL. V gave up 2 bases and J gave up 8 bases, with 22 bases separating them. In DNA, the CDR3 is TGCGCCAGCAGCCAATCCACTCCAGCGGGAAGGGGGCATGAGCAGTTCTTC. Protein product: CASSQSTPAGRGHEQFF.